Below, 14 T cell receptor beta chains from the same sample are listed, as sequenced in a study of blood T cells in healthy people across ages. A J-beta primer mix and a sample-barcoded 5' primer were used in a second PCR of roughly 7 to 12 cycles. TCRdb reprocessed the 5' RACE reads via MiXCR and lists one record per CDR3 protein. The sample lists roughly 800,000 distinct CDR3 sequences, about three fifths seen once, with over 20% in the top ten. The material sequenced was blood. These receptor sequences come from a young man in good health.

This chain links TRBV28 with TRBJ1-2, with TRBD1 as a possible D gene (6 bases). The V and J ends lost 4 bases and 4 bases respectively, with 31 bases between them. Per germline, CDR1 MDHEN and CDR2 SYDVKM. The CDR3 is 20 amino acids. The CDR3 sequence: CASSSSSRIRGAFNSYGYTF. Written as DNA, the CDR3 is TGTGCCAGCAGTTCCTCAAGCCGAATCCGGGGGGCGTTCAACTCCTATGGCTACACCTTC.

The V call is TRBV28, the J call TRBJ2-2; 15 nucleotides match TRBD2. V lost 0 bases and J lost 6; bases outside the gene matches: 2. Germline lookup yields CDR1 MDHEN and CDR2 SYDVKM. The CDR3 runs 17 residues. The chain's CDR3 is CASSLWGLAGGPGELFF. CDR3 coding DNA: TGTGCCAGCAGTTTATGGGGACTAGCGGGAGGTCCCGGGGAGCTGTTTTTT.

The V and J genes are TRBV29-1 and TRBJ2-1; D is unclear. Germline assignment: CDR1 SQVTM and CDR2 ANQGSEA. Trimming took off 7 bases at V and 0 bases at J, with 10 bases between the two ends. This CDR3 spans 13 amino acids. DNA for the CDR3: TGCAGCGAGGCTAAGGGCTCCTACAATGAGCAGTTCTTC. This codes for CSEAKGSYNEQFF.

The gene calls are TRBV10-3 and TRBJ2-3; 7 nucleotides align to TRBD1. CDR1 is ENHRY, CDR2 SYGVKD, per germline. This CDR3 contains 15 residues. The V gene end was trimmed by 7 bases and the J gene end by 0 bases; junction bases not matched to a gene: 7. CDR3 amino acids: CAITQGVLSTDTQYF. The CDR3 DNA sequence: TGTGCCATCACTCAGGGGGTCCTCAGCACAGATACGCAGTATTTT.

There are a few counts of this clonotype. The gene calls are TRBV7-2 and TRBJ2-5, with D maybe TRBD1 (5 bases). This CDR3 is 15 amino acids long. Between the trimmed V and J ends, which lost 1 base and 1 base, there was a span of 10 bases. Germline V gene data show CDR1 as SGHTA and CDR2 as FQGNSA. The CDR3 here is CASSLDGRAQETQYF. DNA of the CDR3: TGTGCCAGCAGCTTAGACGGCAGGGCCCAAGAGACCCAGTACTTC.

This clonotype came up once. The CDR3 sequence: CASSLRGPDGYTF. DNA of the CDR3: TGTGCCAGCAGCCTTCGGGGTCCAGATGGCTACACCTTC. The chain is built from TRBV7-2 and TRBJ1-2; no firm D call. From germline, CDR1 is SGHTA and CDR2 FQGNSA. The length of the CDR3 is 13 residues. V lost 5 bases to trimming and J lost 6 bases, with 13 bases between them.

The CDR3 loop reads CSAREPDRGDHEQYF. In DNA form, the CDR3 reads TGCAGTGCTAGAGAACCGGACAGGGGAGACCATGAGCAGTACTTC. The rearrangement links TRBV20-1 to TRBJ2-7; 9 bases fit TRBD1. The CDR3 spans 15 residues. Germline V gene sequence: CDR1 DFQATT, CDR2 SNEGSKA (reference sequence). V shed 0 bases, J shed 7 bases, and the junction held 10 bases outside the gene matches.

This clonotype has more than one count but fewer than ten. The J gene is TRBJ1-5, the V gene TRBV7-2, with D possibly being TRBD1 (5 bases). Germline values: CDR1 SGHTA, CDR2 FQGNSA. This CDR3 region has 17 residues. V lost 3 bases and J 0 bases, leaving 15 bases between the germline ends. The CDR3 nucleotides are TGTGCCAGCAGCTTGTGGGGGACGGGGAATAGCAATCAGCCCCAGCATTTT. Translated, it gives CASSLWGTGNSNQPQHF.

CDR3 sequence: CASRTFGEPTQYF. In DNA, the CDR3 is TGTGCCAGCAGGACATTTGGGGAGCCCACGCAGTATTTT. The V gene is TRBV3-1, the J gene TRBJ2-3, with a weak D call TRBD2 (5 bases). There are 13 residues in the CDR3. CDR1 and CDR2 from the germline V gene are LGHDT and YNNKEL (reference sequence). V was pared by 6 bases and J by 9 bases, with 16 bases between.

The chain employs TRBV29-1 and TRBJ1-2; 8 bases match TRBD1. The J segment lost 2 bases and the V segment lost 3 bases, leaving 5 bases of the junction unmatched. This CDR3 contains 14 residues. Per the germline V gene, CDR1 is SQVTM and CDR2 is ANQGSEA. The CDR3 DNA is TGCAGCGTTGATTGGACAGGGCAAAACTATGGCTACACCTTC. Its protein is CSVDWTGQNYGYTF. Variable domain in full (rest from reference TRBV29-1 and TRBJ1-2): SAVISQKPSRDICQRGTSLTIQCQVDSQVTMMFWYRQQPGQSLTLIATANQGSEATYESGFVIDKFPISRPNLTFSTLTVSNMSPEDSSIYLCSVDWTGQNYGYTFGSGTRLTVV.

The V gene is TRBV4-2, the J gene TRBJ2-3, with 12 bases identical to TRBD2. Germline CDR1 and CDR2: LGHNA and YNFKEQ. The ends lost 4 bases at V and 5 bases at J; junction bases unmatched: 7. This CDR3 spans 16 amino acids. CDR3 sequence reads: CASSRRLAGEVDTQYF. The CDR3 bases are TGTGCCAGCAGCCGCCGACTAGCGGGAGAAGTAGATACGCAGTATTTT.

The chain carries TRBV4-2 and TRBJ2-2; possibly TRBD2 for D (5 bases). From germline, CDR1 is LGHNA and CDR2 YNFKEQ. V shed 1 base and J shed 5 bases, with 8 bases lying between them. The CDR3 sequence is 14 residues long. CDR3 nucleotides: TGTGCCAGCAGCCAAGGGAGGAGGACCGGGGAGCTGTTTTTT. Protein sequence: CASSQGRRTGELFF.

The CDR3 sequence: CASSRAGFQYEQYF. The CDR3, as DNA: TGTGCCAGCAGCCGAGCGGGATTCCAATACGAGCAGTACTTC. The chain combines TRBV25-1 with TRBJ2-4, with 7 bases lining up with TRBD2. TRBJ2-7 explains the end of the DNA better; the J call may be wrong. CDR3 length equals 14 residues. Per germline, CDR1 MGHDK and CDR2 SYGVNS.

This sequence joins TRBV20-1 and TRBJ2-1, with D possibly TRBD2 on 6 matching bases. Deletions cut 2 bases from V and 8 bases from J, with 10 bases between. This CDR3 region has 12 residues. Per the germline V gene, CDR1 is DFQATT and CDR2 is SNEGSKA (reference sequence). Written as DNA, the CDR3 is TGCAGTGCTAGATGGGGGGTCGATGAGCAGTTCTTC. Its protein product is CSARWGVDEQFF.